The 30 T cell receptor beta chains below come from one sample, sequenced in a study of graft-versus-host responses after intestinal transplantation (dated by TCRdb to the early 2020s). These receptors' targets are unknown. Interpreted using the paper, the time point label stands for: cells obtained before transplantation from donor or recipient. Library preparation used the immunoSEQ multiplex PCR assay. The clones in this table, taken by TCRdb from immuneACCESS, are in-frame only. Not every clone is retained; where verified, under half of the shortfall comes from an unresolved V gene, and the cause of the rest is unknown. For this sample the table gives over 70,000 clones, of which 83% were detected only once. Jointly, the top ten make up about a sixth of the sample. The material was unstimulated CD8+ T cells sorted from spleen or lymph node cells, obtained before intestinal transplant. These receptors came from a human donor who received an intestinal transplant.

The CDR3 region has the DNA TGCAGCGTCCGGGGGGGGACAGGCTTCTACGAGCAGTACTTC. It codes for CSVRGGTGFYEQYF. This chain links TRBV29-1 with TRBJ2-7; tentatively, D is TRBD1 or TRBD2 (8 bases each). This CDR3 contains 14 residues. Germline CDR1 is SQVTM and CDR2 is ANQGSEA. Trimming stripped 6 bases from V and 3 bases from J, with 18 bases between.

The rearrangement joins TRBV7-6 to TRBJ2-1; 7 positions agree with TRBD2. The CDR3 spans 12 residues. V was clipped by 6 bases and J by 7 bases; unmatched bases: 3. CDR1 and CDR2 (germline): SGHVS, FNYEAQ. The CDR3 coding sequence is TGTGCCAGCAGTTTTAGCGGGAATGAGCAGTTCTTC. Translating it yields CASSFSGNEQFF.

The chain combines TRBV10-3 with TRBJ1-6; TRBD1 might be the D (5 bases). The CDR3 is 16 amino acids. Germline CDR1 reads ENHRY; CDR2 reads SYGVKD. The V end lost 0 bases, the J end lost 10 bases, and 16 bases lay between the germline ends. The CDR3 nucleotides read TGTGCCATCAGTGAGTCATACGGCAGGGCATTCTCACCCCTCCACTTT. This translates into CAISESYGRAFSPLHF.

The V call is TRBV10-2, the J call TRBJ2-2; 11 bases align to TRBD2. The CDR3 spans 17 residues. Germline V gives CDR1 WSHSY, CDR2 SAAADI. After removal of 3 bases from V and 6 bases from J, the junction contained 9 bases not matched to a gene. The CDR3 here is CASSDPTSGVGAGELFF. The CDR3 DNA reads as TGCGCCAGCAGTGATCCGACTAGCGGGGTGGGGGCCGGGGAGCTGTTTTTT.

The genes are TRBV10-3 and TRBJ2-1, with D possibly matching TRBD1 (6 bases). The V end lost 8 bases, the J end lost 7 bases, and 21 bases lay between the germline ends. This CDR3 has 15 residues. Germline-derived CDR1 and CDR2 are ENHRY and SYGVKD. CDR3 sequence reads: CAIRPEWPGTNEQFF. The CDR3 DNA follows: TGTGCCATCCGCCCTGAATGGCCTGGGACAAATGAGCAGTTCTTC.

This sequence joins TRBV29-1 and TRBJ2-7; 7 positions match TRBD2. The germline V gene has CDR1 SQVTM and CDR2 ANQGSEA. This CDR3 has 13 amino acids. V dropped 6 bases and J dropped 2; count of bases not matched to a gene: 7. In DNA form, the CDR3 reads TGCAGCGTAACTAGCGTCTCAACCTACGAGCAGTACTTC. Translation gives CSVTSVSTYEQYF.

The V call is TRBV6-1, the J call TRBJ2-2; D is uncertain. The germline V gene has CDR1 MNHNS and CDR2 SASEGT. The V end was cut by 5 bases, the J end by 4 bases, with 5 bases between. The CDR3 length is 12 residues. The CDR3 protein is CASSYVTGELFF. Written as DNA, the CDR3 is TGTGCCAGCAGTTATGTCACCGGGGAGCTGTTTTTT.

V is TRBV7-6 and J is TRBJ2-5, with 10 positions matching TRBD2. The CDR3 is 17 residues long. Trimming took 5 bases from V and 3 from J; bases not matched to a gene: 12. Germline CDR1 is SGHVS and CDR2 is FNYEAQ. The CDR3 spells CASSPLGLAGVKETQYF. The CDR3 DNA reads TGTGCCAGCAGCCCACTAGGGCTAGCGGGGGTAAAAGAGACCCAGTACTTC.

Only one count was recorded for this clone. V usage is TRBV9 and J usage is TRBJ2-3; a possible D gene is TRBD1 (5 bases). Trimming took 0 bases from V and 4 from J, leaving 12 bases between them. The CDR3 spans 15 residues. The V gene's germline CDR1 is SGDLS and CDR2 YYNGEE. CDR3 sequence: CASSVGQLRADTQYF. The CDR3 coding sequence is TGTGCCAGCAGCGTAGGTCAGCTCAGGGCAGATACGCAGTATTTT.

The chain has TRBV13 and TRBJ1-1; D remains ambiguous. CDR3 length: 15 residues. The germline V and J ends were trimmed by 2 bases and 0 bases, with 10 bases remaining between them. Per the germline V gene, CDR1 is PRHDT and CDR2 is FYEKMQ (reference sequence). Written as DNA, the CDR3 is TGTGCCAGCAGCTTAAGAGGACTGATGAACACTGAAGCTTTCTTT. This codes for CASSLRGLMNTEAFF.

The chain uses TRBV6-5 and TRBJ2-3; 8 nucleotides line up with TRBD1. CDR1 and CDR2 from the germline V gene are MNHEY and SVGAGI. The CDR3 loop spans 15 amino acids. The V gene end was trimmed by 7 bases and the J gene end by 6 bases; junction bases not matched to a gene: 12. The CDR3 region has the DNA TGTGCCAGCACCTCTATTCCAGGGGGCGGGGATACGCAGTATTTT. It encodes CASTSIPGGGDTQYF.

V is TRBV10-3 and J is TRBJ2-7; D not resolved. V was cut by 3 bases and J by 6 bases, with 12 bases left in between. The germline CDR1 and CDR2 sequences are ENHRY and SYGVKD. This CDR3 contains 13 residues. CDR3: CAISDPETGEQYF. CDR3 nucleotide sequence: TGTGCCATCAGTGACCCAGAGACCGGCGAGCAGTACTTC.

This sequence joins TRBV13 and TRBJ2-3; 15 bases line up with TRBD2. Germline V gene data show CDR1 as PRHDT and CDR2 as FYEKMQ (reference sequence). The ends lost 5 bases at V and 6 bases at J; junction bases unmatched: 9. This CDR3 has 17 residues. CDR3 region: CASSIPGLAGGADTQYF. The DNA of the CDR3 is TGTGCCAGCAGCATACCGGGACTAGCGGGAGGAGCGGATACGCAGTATTTT.

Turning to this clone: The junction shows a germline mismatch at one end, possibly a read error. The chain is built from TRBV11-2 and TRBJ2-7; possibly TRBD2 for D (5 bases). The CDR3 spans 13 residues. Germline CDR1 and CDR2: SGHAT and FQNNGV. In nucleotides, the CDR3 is TGTACCAGCTCCCCGGGGTGGGGTCGGGAGCAGTACTTC. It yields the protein CTSSPGWGREQYF.

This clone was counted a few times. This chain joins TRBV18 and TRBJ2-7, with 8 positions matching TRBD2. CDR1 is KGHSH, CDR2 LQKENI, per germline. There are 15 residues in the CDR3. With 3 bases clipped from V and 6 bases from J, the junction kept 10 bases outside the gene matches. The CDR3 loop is CASSPVQAGAGEQYF. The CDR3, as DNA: TGTGCCAGCTCACCGGTGCAAGCGGGGGCAGGCGAGCAGTACTTC.

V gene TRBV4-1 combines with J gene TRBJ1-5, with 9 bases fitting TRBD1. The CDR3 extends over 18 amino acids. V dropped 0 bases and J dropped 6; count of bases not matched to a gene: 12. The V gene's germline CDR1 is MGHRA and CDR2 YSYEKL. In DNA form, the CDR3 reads TGCGCCAGCAGCCAAGATTGGATTTTCAGGGACAGGGCTCAGCCCCAGCATTTT. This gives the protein CASSQDWIFRDRAQPQHF.

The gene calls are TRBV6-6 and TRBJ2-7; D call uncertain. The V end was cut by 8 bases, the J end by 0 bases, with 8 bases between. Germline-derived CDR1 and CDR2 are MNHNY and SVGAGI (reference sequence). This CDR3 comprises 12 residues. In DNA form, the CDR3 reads TGTGCCAGCGGACGTCTCTCCTACGAGCAGTACTTC. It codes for CASGRLSYEQYF.

This CDR3 is CASSLGDREVAYEQYF. CDR3 bases: TGCGCCAGCAGCTTGGGAGACAGGGAAGTAGCCTACGAGCAGTACTTC. The V gene is TRBV5-1, the J gene TRBJ2-7; TRBD1 aligns across 7 bases. There are 16 residues in the CDR3. Trimming at V came to 0 bases and at J to 2 bases, leaving 8 bases not matched to a gene. Germline CDR1 is SGHRS and CDR2 is YFSETQ.

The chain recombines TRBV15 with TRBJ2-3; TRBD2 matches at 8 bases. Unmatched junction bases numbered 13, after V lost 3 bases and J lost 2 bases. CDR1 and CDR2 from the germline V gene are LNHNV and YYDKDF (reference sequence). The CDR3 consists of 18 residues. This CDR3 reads CATSSLPKVAGITDTQYF. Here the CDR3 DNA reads TGTGCCACCAGCAGCCTGCCGAAGGTAGCGGGGATCACAGATACGCAGTATTTT.

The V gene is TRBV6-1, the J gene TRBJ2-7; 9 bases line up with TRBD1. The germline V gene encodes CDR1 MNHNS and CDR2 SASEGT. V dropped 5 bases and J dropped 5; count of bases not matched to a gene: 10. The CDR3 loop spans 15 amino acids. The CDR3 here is CASSFNRDREHEQYF. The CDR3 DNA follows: TGTGCCAGCAGTTTCAACCGGGACAGGGAGCACGAGCAGTACTTC.

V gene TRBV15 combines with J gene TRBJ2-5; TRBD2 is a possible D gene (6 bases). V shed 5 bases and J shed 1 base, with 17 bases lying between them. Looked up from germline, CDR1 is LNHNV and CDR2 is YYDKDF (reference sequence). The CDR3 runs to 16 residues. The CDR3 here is CATSPRSGSFQETQYF. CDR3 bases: TGTGCCACCAGCCCTCGAAGCGGGTCATTCCAAGAGACCCAGTACTTC.

CDR3 in DNA: TGTGCCAGCAGCAAAAGACGGAAGGGCGGGTACAATCAGCCCCAGCATTTT. It specifies CASSKRRKGGYNQPQHF. The J gene is TRBJ1-5, the V gene TRBV21-1. TRBV21-1 is a pseudogene locus. This CDR3 spans 17 amino acids.

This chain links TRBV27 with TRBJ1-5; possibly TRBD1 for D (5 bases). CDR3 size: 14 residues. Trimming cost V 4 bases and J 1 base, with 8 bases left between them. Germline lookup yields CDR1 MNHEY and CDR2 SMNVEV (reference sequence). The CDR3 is CASSWGASNQPQHF. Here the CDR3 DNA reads TGTGCCAGCAGTTGGGGCGCCAGCAATCAGCCCCAGCATTTT.

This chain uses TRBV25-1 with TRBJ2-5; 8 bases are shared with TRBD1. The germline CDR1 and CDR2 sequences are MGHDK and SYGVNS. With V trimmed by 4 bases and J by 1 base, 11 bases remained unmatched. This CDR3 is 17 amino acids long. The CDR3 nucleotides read TGTGCCAGCAGTGGCTGGGGGCAGGGGGCGAGCCAAGAGACCCAGTACTTC. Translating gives CASSGWGQGASQETQYF.

The CDR3 region is CASSSPLTNTGELFF. The DNA of the CDR3 is TGTGCCAGCAGCTCTCCACTCACGAACACCGGGGAGCTGTTTTTT. This chain joins TRBV5-4 and TRBJ2-2, with unresolved D. Germline V gene sequence: CDR1 SGHNT, CDR2 YYREEE (reference sequence). The CDR3 contains 15 residues. V gave up 3 bases and J gave up 0 bases, with 9 bases separating them.

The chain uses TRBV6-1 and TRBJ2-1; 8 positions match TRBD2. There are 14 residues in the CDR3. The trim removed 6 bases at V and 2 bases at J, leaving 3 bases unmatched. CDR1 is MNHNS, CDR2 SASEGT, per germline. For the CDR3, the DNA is TGTGCCAGCAGGACTAGCGCCACCTACAATGAGCAGTTCTTC. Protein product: CASRTSATYNEQFF.

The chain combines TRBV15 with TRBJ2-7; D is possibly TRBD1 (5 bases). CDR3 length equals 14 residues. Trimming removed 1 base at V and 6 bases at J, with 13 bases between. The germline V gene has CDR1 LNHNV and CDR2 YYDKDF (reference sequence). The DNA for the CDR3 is TGTGCCACCAGCAGAGGAGAAGGGCAGGGCGAGCAGTACTTC. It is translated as CATSRGEGQGEQYF.

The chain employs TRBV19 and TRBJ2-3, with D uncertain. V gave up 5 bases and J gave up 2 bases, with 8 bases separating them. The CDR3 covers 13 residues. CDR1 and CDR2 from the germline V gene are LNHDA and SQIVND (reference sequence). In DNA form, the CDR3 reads TGTGCCAGTAGTGCGGTAACCACAGATACGCAGTATTTT. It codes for CASSAVTTDTQYF.

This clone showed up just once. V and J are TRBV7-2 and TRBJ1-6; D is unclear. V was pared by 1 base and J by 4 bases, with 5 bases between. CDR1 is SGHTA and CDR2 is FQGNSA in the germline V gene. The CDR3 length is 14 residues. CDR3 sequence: CASSLVLYNSPLHF. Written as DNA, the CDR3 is TGTGCCAGCAGCTTAGTCCTTTATAATTCACCCCTCCACTTT.

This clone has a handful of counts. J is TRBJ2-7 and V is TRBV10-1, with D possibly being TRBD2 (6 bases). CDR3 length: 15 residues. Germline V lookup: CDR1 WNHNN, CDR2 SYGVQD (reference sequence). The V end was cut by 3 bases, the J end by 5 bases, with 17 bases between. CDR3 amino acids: CASSDTNGGANEQYF. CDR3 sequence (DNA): TGCGCCAGCAGTGATACCAACGGGGGAGCCAACGAGCAGTACTTC.